This TCR beta chain was identified in a study of cytomegalovirus exposure and HLA in healthy donors. With respect to this clone: Antigen: not known.

J lost 4 bases, V lost 1 base, and 6 bases had no gene match. This CDR3 spans 16 amino acids. Germline V gene sequence: CDR1 KGHSH, CDR2 LQKENI. Study-level results: In a later analysis, at a false discovery rate of 0.05, fewer than 20,000 TCR beta sequences were associated with HLA alleles.

13 Jbeta primers and 60 Vbeta primers were used for the PCR. Assay used: immunoSEQ multiplex PCR; TCRdb lists only in-frame clones, some missing. The sample has roughly 120,000 clones; 70% to 80% are singletons. The V gene is TRBV18, the J gene TRBJ2-2, with 7 positions matching TRBD2. The sample taken for sequencing was PBMCs. This sequence originates from a man over 45 in good health and CMV-seronegative. CDR3 DNA sequence: TGTGCCAGCTCACCACAGGGATCGGGGGGCACCGGGGAGCTGTTTTTT. Its protein product is CASSPQGSGGTGELFF.